These 8 T cell receptor beta chains originate from one sample sequenced in a study of CD8+ T cells in alopecia areata. Treatment indicated: oral pan-JAK inhibitor, 5-10 mg twice daily. RNA was isolated and reverse transcribed to cDNA, the sequencing template. The data were produced by immunoSEQ multiplex PCR, yet TCRdb's version contains in-frame clones alone and is incomplete. The sample holds 80,000 or so clones; approximately 64% are singletons and the top ten take around a quarter. The sequences come from CD8+ T cells sorted from blood, collected at week 24, from a patient treated with tofacitinib. The source is a human donor with alopecia areata.

The chain employs TRBV27 and TRBJ2-7; a possible D gene is TRBD2 (5 bases). Germline V gives CDR1 MNHEY, CDR2 SMNVEV (reference sequence). The CDR3 has 13 amino acids. CDR3: CAAGDLAGYEQYF. In DNA, the CDR3 is TGTGCTGCGGGCGATCTAGCCGGTTACGAGCAGTACTTC.

V gene TRBV5-1 combines with J gene TRBJ1-6, with 8 nucleotides matching TRBD1. V trimming: 3 bases; J trimming: 8 bases; junction bases outside the gene matches: 4. The CDR3 has 14 residues. The V gene's germline CDR1 is SGHRS and CDR2 YFSETQ. The CDR3 is CASSSTGEDSPLHF. In DNA form, the CDR3 reads TGCGCCAGCAGCTCGACAGGGGAGGATTCACCCCTCCACTTT.

This clone was counted a single time. The chain is built from TRBV7-6 and TRBJ1-1; TRBD1 matches 7 bases. Trimming took 5 bases from V and 1 from J; bases not matched to a gene: 1. The CDR3 contains 13 residues. Germline V gene sequence: CDR1 SGHVS, CDR2 FNYEAQ. CDR3 in amino acids: CASSGQENTEAFF. CDR3 bases: TGTGCCAGCAGCGGACAGGAGAACACTGAAGCTTTCTTT.

This chain links TRBV9 with TRBJ1-2; perhaps TRBD1 as D (5 bases). The germline V gene encodes CDR1 SGDLS and CDR2 YYNGEE. V lost 4 bases and J 0 bases, leaving 19 bases between the germline ends. There are 17 residues in the CDR3. The CDR3 bases are TGTGCCAGCAGCCCAATGGGGGAGAGCGTCCCTAACTATGGCTACACCTTC. It encodes CASSPMGESVPNYGYTF.

The genes are TRBV2 and TRBJ2-5; TRBD1 or TRBD2 may be the D gene (5 bases each). The tail of the sequence fits TRBJ2-7 better, so the J call may be wrong. Germline CDR1 SNHLY, CDR2 FYNNEI. CDR3 length: 16 amino acids. This chain's CDR3 is CASSESGDRLSYEQYF. As DNA, the CDR3 is TGTGCCAGCAGTGAAAGTGGGGACCGACTTTCCTACGAGCAGTACTTC.

This chain links TRBV4-1 with TRBJ2-5, with unresolved D. Germline V lookup: CDR1 MGHRA, CDR2 YSYEKL. Deletions cut 1 base from V and 5 bases from J, with 17 bases between. The CDR3 extends over 16 amino acids. The CDR3 region is CASSQAATPARETQYF. As DNA, the CDR3 is TGCGCCAGCAGCCAAGCTGCCACGCCGGCCCGGGAGACCCAGTACTTC.

This clone was detected only a few times. This sequence joins TRBV5-6 and TRBJ2-4, with 12 bases fitting TRBD1. Trimming at V came to 3 bases and at J to 10 bases, leaving 8 bases not matched to a gene. Germline V gene data show CDR1 as SGHDT and CDR2 as YYEEEE. The CDR3 runs 15 residues. The CDR3 coding sequence is TGTGCCAGCAGCTGGGACAGGGGGCCTTATCCTATTCAGTACTTC. As protein: CASSWDRGPYPIQYF.

The rearrangement uses TRBV21-1 and TRBJ2-6; the DNA was not compared with TRBD2, the D call given in the table. TRBV21-1 is reported as a pseudogene. The CDR3 contains 15 residues. Written as DNA, the CDR3 is TGTGCCAGCAGCAGAGGGAGCTCTGGGGCCAACGTCCTGACTTTC. It yields the protein CASSRGSSGANVLTF.